This entry is about one TCR beta chain. The data were obtained in a study of blood T cell repertoires in COVID-19. Study in general: Samples taken during acute and convalescent COVID-19 were collected in the United States, Italy and Spain. Nucleic acid was either cDNA or gDNA, and it came from T cells, B-cell-depleted T cells, or PBMCs.

This CDR3 spans 14 amino acids. The V end was cut by 4 bases, the J end by 1 base, with 11 bases between. Germline-derived CDR1 and CDR2 are SGHDT and YYEEEE. In the authors' methods: Amplified reference gene primers provided the basis for estimating nucleated cell counts. Here immunoSEQ multiplex PCR was the method, and the copy in TCRdb shows in-frame clones only, minus some. The V and J calls and clone size come from that table; D and trimming were worked out from the DNA. The sample lists roughly 150,000 clones, 80% seen once, with roughly 0.52% in the top ten. The TCR originated in a man in his 60s with acute or convalescent COVID-19. Sequenced sample: peripheral blood. The rearrangement joins TRBV5-6 to TRBJ2-5; D is unresolved. The CDR3: CASSHPTSQETQYF. The CDR3, as DNA: TGTGCCAGCAGCCACCCCACCAGCCAAGAGACCCAGTACTTC. The variable domain in full, with the rest retrieved from reference TRBV5-6 and TRBJ2-5, is DAGVTQSPTHLIKTRGQQVTLRCSPKSGHDTVSWYQQALGQGPQFIFQYYEEEERQRGNFPDRFSGHQFPNYSSELNVNALLLGDSALYLCASSHPTSQETQYFGPGTRLLVL.